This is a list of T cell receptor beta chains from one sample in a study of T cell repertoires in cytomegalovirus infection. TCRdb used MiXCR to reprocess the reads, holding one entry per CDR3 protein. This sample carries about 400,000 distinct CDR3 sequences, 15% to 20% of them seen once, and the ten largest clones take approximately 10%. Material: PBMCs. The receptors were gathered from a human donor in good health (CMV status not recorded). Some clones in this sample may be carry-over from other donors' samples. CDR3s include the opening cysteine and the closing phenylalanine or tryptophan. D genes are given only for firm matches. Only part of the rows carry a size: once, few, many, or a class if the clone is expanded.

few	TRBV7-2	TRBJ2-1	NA	CASSLRSSPGNEQFF	TGTGCCAGCAGCTTACGGTCTAGCCCTGGGAATGAGCAGTTCTTC
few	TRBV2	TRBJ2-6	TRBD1	CASSAGTGQSGANVLTF	TGTGCCAGCAGCGCCGGGACAGGACAATCTGGGGCCAACGTCCTGACTTTC
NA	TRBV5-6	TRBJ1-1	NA	CASSSIWARRDTEAFF	TGTGCCAGCAGCTCCATCTGGGCCCGGAGGGACACTGAAGCTTTCTTT
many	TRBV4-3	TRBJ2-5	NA	CASSPGNQETQYF	TGCGCCAGCAGCCCCGGGAATCAAGAGACCCAGTACTTC
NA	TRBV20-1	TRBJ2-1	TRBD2	CSARSTSGVSYNEQFF	TGCAGTGCTCGTTCGACTAGCGGAGTCTCCTACAATGAGCAGTTCTTC
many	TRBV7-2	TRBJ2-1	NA	CASSSSYTYNEQFF	TGTGCCAGCAGCTCTTCCTATACCTACAATGAGCAGTTCTTC
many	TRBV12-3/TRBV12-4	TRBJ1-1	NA	CASTLSGGTEAFF	TGTGCCAGCACCCTGTCGGGGGGCACTGAAGCTTTCTTT
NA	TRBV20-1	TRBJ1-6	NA	CSANQPRSSYNSPLHF	TGCAGTGCAAACCAACCACGGAGCTCCTATAATTCACCCCTCCACTTT
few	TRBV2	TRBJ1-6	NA	CASSEATGRSPLHF	TGTGCCAGCAGTGAAGCTACAGGGCGGTCACCCCTCCACTTT
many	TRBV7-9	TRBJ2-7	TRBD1	CASSWNRDSDYEQYF	TGTGCCAGCAGCTGGAACCGGGACAGCGACTACGAGCAGTACTTC
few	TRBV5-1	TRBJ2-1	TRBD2	CASSRTSGTSNEQFF	TGCGCCAGCAGCCGGACTAGCGGGACCTCCAATGAGCAGTTCTTC
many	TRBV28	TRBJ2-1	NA	CASSLIGGNEQFF	TGTGCCAGCAGCTTAATTGGGGGCAATGAGCAGTTCTTC
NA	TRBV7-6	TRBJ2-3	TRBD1	CASSTQGALSSTDTQYF	TGTGCCAGCAGCACACAGGGGGCCCTGTCTAGCACAGATACGCAGTATTTT
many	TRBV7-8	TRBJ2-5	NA	CASSLEGQGRKTQYF	TGTGCCAGCAGCTTAGAAGGGCAGGGGAGAAAGACCCAGTACTTC
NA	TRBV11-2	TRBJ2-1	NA	CASSLTYWAGTPETSGYNEQFF	TGTGCCAGCAGCCTGACCTATTGGGCGGGGACCCCTGAAACGAGCGGTTACAATGAGCAGTTCTTC
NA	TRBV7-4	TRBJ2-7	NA	CASSSPDSSYEQYF	TGTGCCAGCAGCTCTCCGGACAGTTCCTACGAGCAGTACTTC
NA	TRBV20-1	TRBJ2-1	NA	CSASQSSRSYNEQFF	TGCAGTGCTAGTCAGTCTTCTCGCTCCTACAATGAGCAGTTCTTC
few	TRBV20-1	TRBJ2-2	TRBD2	CSAASGRAFTGELFF	TGCAGTGCAGCTAGCGGGAGGGCTTTCACCGGGGAGCTGTTTTTT